A single sample gave rise to the 8 T cell receptor beta chains below, sequenced in a study of blood T cell repertoires in COVID-19. The method was immunoSEQ multiplex PCR; TCRdb's version includes in-frame clones alone and lacks a portion of them. The data contain tens of thousands of clones, roughly 84% of them singletons. Sequencing input: peripheral blood. All receptors derive from a man in his 70s with active COVID-19.

The CDR3: CASSAFGDRETDTQYF. DNA of the CDR3: TGTGCCAGCAGTGCTTTCGGGGACAGGGAGACAGATACGCAGTATTTT. The chain is built from TRBV2 and TRBJ2-3, with 9 nucleotides matching TRBD1. The V segment lost 4 bases and the J segment 3 bases; nucleotides outside the gene matches: 8. CDR1 SNHLY and CDR2 FYNNEI come from the germline V gene. The CDR3 covers 16 residues. The full variable domain, in which reference TRBV2 and TRBJ2-3 provide the parts outside the CDR3, is EPEVTQTPSHQVTQMGQEVILRCVPISNHLYFYWYRQILGQKVEFLVSFYNNEISEKSEIFDDQFSVERPDGSNFTLKIRSTKLEDSAMYFCASSAFGDRETDTQYFGPGTRLTVL.

J is TRBJ1-4 and V is TRBV3-1 (or the pseudogene TRBV3-2), with D possibly being TRBD1 (5 bases). The CDR3 runs 16 residues. The V and J ends lost 2 bases and 10 bases respectively, with 20 bases between them. CDR1 and CDR2 (germline): LGHDT, YNNKEL (reference sequence). CDR3 coding DNA: TGTGCCAGCAGCCAAAATCGGGGGACGGCACCCGGAAAACTGTTTTTT. Its protein is CASSQNRGTAPGKLFF.

CDR3 amino acids: CAISTPKTGAYEQYF. The CDR3, as DNA: TGTGCCATCAGCACCCCCAAAACAGGGGCCTACGAGCAGTACTTC. V is TRBV10-3 and J is TRBJ2-7; 7 positions agree with TRBD1. The CDR3 has 15 amino acids. Germline V gene sequence: CDR1 ENHRY, CDR2 SYGVKD. Trimming removed 6 bases from V and 2 bases from J; junction bases left unmatched: 10.

The chain links TRBV6-2 or TRBV6-3 to TRBJ1-1; D remains unclear. The V gene's germline CDR1 is MNHEY and CDR2 SVGEGT. V lost 5 bases and J lost 6, with 7 bases in between. CDR3 length equals 11 residues. CDR3 region: CASSHISEAFF. The CDR3 nucleotides read TGTGCCAGCAGTCACATCTCTGAAGCTTTCTTT.

This clone was counted only a few times. This chain uses TRBV5-1 with TRBJ2-3; D is perhaps TRBD1 (5 bases). Trimming cost V 4 bases and J 1 base, with 13 bases left between them. This CDR3 spans 15 amino acids. CDR1 is SGHRS and CDR2 is YFSETQ in the germline V gene. The CDR3 spells CASSRQTSGTDTQYF. The CDR3 nucleotides are TGCGCCAGCAGCCGACAGACTTCTGGCACAGATACGCAGTATTTT. Drawing the rest from reference TRBV5-1 and TRBJ2-3, the complete variable domain is KAGVTQTPRYLIKTRGQQVTLSCSPISGHRSVSWYQQTPGQGLQFLFEYFSETQRNKGNFPGRFSGRQFSNSRSEMNVSTLELGDSALYLCASSRQTSGTDTQYFGPGTRLTVL.

The count of this clone is one. The rearrangement joins TRBV19 to TRBJ1-2; 10 nucleotides agree with TRBD1. Germline V gene lookup returns CDR1 LNHDA and CDR2 SQIVND (reference sequence). With 3 bases clipped from V and 2 bases from J, the junction kept 0 bases outside the gene matches. CDR3 length: 14 residues. CDR3 sequence: CASSMGQGNYGYTF. The CDR3 nucleotides are TGTGCCAGTAGTATGGGACAGGGGAACTATGGCTACACCTTC.

This sequence joins TRBV19 and TRBJ1-2; TRBD1 agrees at 12 bases. V was pared by 9 bases and J by 0 bases, with 8 bases of the junction left unmatched. Per germline, CDR1 LNHDA and CDR2 SQIVND (reference sequence). The CDR3 has 16 amino acids. CDR3 bases: TGTGCCAGAACCGGGACAGGGGGCCTAGCTAACTATGGCTACACCTTC. It translates to CARTGTGGLANYGYTF. The full variable domain, in which reference TRBV19 and TRBJ1-2 provide the parts outside the CDR3, is DGGITQSPKYLFRKEGQNVTLSCEQNLNHDAMYWYRQDPGQGLRLIYYSQIVNDFQKGDIAEGYSVSREKKESFPLTVTSAQKNPTAFYLCARTGTGGLANYGYTFGSGTRLTVV.

The rearrangement links TRBV19 to TRBJ2-5, with TRBD1 as a possible D gene (5 bases). This CDR3 contains 13 residues. V lost 5 bases and J lost 1, with 8 bases in between. Germline V gives CDR1 LNHDA, CDR2 SQIVND (reference sequence). The CDR3 sequence: CASSFDSQETQYF. The CDR3 coding sequence is TGTGCCAGTAGTTTCGACAGCCAAGAGACCCAGTACTTC. The full variable domain, with the rest looked up from reference TRBV19 and TRBJ2-5, is DGGITQSPKYLFRKEGQNVTLSCEQNLNHDAMYWYRQDPGQGLRLIYYSQIVNDFQKGDIAEGYSVSREKKESFPLTVTSAQKNPTAFYLCASSFDSQETQYFGPGTRLLVL.